The present TCR beta chain was sequenced within a study of blood T cell repertoires in COVID-19. Across the study: Whether acute or convalescent, the COVID-19 samples came from the United States, Italy and Spain. Nucleic acid was either cDNA or gDNA, and it came from T cells, B-cell-depleted T cells, or PBMCs.

Germline-derived CDR1 and CDR2 are MNHEY and SMNVEV (reference sequence). The germline V and J ends were trimmed by 0 bases and 5 bases, with 10 bases remaining between them. This CDR3 region has 15 residues. Profiled with immunoSEQ multiplex PCR; TCRdb holds only in-frame clones, not every one. This sample has hundreds of thousands of clones; roughly 90% occur once, and the top ten carry roughly 2.8%. The clonotype comes from a woman in her forties or fifties who had been exposed to COVID-19. The chain has TRBV27 and TRBJ1-4, with a possible D match to TRBD1 (6 bases). Sequenced material: PBMCs or T cells enriched from blood (not recorded which). CDR3 amino acids: CASSLSGGKNEKLFF. As DNA, the CDR3 is TGTGCCAGCAGTTTATCAGGGGGAAAGAATGAAAAACTGTTTTTT.